This TCR beta chain comes out of a study of OX40 agonist ivuxolimab in advanced cancers. Overall study context: The drug used for patients, ivuxolimab, was an agonistic anti-OX40 (CD134) antibody. Patients received ivuxolimab, an intravenous treatment, every 2 weeks at 0.01 to 10 mg/kg. About 44% of patients had received prior checkpoint inhibitor therapy.

To note about this clone: Its specificity is unknown.

The CDR3 has 13 residues. V lost 0 bases to trimming and J lost 8 bases, with 11 bases between them. The germline V gene encodes CDR1 SGHDT and CDR2 YYEEEE. Regarding the study as a whole: CD4+ and CD8+ blood T cells expanded clonally by week 6 at 0.1 to 3.0 mg/kg.

Clones were sequenced by immunoSEQ multiplex PCR, and TCRdb holds only the in-frame ones, with some missing. Among tens of thousands of clones listed, approximately 80% were seen once. The sample here was CD4+ or CD8+ T cells sorted from blood, taken in a trial of the OX40 agonist ivuxolimab. The sequence derives from an adult with an advanced solid tumor such as melanoma, head and neck, liver or kidney cancer. The chain is built from TRBV5-6 and TRBJ1-2; no definite D call. CDR3 bases: TGTGCCAGCAGCTTGGATTTAGTCAAAGGCTACACCTTC. It specifies CASSLDLVKGYTF. The full variable domain, in which reference TRBV5-6 and TRBJ1-2 provide the parts outside the CDR3, is DAGVTQSPTHLIKTRGQQVTLRCSPKSGHDTVSWYQQALGQGPQFIFQYYEEEERQRGNFPDRFSGHQFPNYSSELNVNALLLGDSALYLCASSLDLVKGYTFGSGTRLTVV.